These T cell receptor beta chains were read from a single sample in a study of T cell responses to AZD1222 COVID-19 vaccine. Assay: immunoSEQ multiplex PCR; the TCRdb copy retains only in-frame clones and omits some. The table includes about 90,000 clones, approximately 86% detected once. This sample comprised peripheral blood, obtained on day 0 of AZD1222 vaccination. These receptors originate from an adult in good health. The CDR3 runs from the conserved cysteine through the conserved F or W. The order of the fields is clone size, D gene, J gene, V gene, CDR3 protein. The D gene is left open where the match is weak. The listing skips clone size in some rows; elsewhere it reads once, few, many or a size class.

.,.,TRBJ1-4,TRBV7-9,CASSARINEKLFF
once,TRBD2,TRBJ2-1,TRBV18,CASSLHSGSSYNEQFF
once,TRBD1,TRBJ2-5,TRBV5-6,CASSPSAGGQETQYF
few,.,TRBJ2-5,TRBV19,CASATSYQETQYF
.,TRBD2,TRBJ2-1,TRBV3-1/TRBV3-2,CASSPFLPSGSYNEQFF
.,TRBD1,TRBJ1-5,TRBV18,CASSPTTGDNQPQHF
.,.,TRBJ2-1,TRBV27,CASSHRVDEQFF
.,TRBD2,TRBJ2-5,TRBV6-2/TRBV6-3,CASSYPSGLAKQEGTQYF
.,.,TRBJ1-1,TRBV27,CASSFPGAPLPFF
.,TRBD1,TRBJ2-5,TRBV19,CASSSYRGRSQETQYF
.,TRBD2,TRBJ2-4,TRBV27,CASSLLGGVKNIQYF
.,.,TRBJ1-1,TRBV7-3,CASSLMRAGMNTEAFF
.,.,TRBJ2-3,TRBV5-1,CASSLGGGRTDTQYF
.,TRBD2,TRBJ2-3,TRBV29-1,CSVVGLAFTDTQYF
.,.,TRBJ1-1,TRBV28,CASSLYAVGQREAFF
.,.,TRBJ2-3,TRBV7-3,CASSFGLGTDTQYF
.,TRBD1,TRBJ1-4,TRBV7-9,CASSLIPGQGDEKLFF
.,.,TRBJ1-5,TRBV27,CASSEHRYQPQHF
.,TRBD1,TRBJ2-7,TRBV28,CASSSRKTGKGSYEQYF
once,TRBD2,TRBJ2-2,TRBV11-2,CASSLGLAGARAGELFF
.,.,TRBJ2-7,TRBV7-9,CASSFNWEQYF
.,.,TRBJ2-7,TRBV7-6,CASSLGGLDYEQYF
.,.,TRBJ2-7,TRBV18,CASSPRDFSYEQYF
.,.,TRBJ1-2,TRBV2,CASLPGAYYGYTF
.,TRBD1,TRBJ2-3,TRBV28,CASSSLGTGSTDTQYF
.,.,TRBJ2-7,TRBV30,CAWSVADYEQYF
.,.,TRBJ1-2,TRBV7-3,CASSFYRPNYGYTF
.,.,TRBJ2-7,TRBV6-2/TRBV6-3,CASSYYYEQYF
few,.,TRBJ2-3,TRBV5-1,CASSLDGRSTDTQYF
.,TRBD1,TRBJ1-5,TRBV28,CASSFFLRGPDYSNQPQHF
once,TRBD1,TRBJ1-1,TRBV18,CASSPDRVEAFF
.,.,TRBJ1-1,TRBV28,CASSLLSGAAEAFF
.,TRBD1,TRBJ2-3,TRBV28,CASSLQGPLVTQYF
.,.,TRBJ1-2,TRBV28,CASSTGRGYTF
once,TRBD2,TRBJ2-3,TRBV24-1,CATSDLGLAGDTDTQYF
.,TRBD1,TRBJ1-3,TRBV30,CAWAALGTVGNTIYF
.,.,TRBJ1-1,TRBV2,CASITGRVNTEAFF
.,TRBD1,TRBJ2-7,TRBV2,CASTGGTGGREQYF
.,.,TRBJ1-1,TRBV19,CASSIAEAGTEAFF
.,.,TRBJ2-5,TRBV5-4,CASSLTGVETQYF
few,TRBD2,TRBJ2-2,TRBV5-1,CASSRGTSSGTGELFF
.,.,TRBJ2-7,TRBV28,CASSLPGRWDYEQYF
.,TRBD1,TRBJ1-1,TRBV10-3,CAISAGGSDTEAFF